The clone carrying this T cell receptor (beta chain) came up a few times. The target antigen is unknown. This sample is drawn from a study of blood T cells in healthy people across ages. Regarding the study as a whole: The authors considered diversity estimates from one million T cells to be underestimates. Long-lived donors carried more naive CD4+ cells and greater diversity than aged donors.

They isolated at least 6 million PBMCs from each sample. Per individual sample, total RNA of at least 5.5 micrograms was extracted. Per the germline V gene, CDR1 is SGHRS and CDR2 is YFSETQ. Between the trimmed V and J ends, which lost 4 bases and 0 bases, there was a span of 20 bases. The CDR3 has 18 residues. A J-beta primer mix and a sample-barcoded 5' primer were used in a second PCR of about 6 to 12 cycles. TCRdb reanalysed the 5' RACE reads using MiXCR and keeps one entry per CDR3 protein. The sample has a few hundred thousand distinct CDR3 sequences; 25% to 30% are singletons. The genes are TRBV5-1 and TRBJ2-1; a possible D gene is TRBD2 (6 bases). Sequencing used blood. The source of this sequence is an older woman in good health. The CDR3 here is CASSPAGGTRSSYNEQFF. The DNA of the CDR3 is TGCGCCAGCAGCCCGGCCGGCGGGACCCGGAGCTCCTACAATGAGCAGTTCTTC.